Sequencing of this T cell receptor (beta chain) was carried out in a study of long-term antiretroviral therapy in people with HIV. Study-level points and caveats: Clones expanded before ART dominated the repertoire at all time points.

The authors ran the immunoSEQ assay, v3.0, at survey level. Samples were sequenced targeting roughly 35,000-50,000 T-cell genomes each. Profiling relied on immunoSEQ multiplex PCR, and the TCRdb table lists in-frame clones only, not all of them. The sample includes about 25,000 clones, approximately 86% of them seen just once. On this clone itself: Its antigen is as yet unknown.

Sequences were derived from unsorted PBMCs, sampled 1.9 years after starting antiretroviral therapy. The sequence was collected from a woman between 25 and 40 years old with HIV.

In nucleotides, the CDR3 is TGTGCCAGCTCACCTGCTGATGGGGGGTTCTACAATGAGCAGTTCTTC. It encodes CASSPADGGFYNEQFF. The V call is TRBV18, the J call TRBJ2-1; a possible D gene is TRBD2 (6 bases). V lost 3 bases and J 3 bases, leaving 15 bases between the germline ends. The germline CDR1 and CDR2 sequences are KGHSH and LQKENI. The CDR3 totals 16 residues.